Listed here are 7 T cell receptor beta chains from one sample, sequenced in a study of cytomegalovirus exposure and HLA in healthy donors. The PCR had 60 Vbeta and 13 Jbeta primers. Data came from immunoSEQ multiplex PCR; TCRdb stores just in-frame clones and leaves some out. The data contain over 95,000 clones, more than 60% of them singletons. Sequenced sample: PBMCs. These receptors were taken from a female donor in good health and CMV-seronegative.

The chain links TRBV5-1 to TRBJ1-1, with D perhaps TRBD1 (6 bases). V dropped 0 bases and J dropped 3 bases, with 24 bases sitting between them. Germline V CDR1 and CDR2: SGHRS, YFSETQ. The CDR3 extends over 19 amino acids. CDR3 bases: TGCGCCAGCAGCTTGGGGTCCGAATTTCGACAGGTAATGGACACTGAAGCTTTCTTT. Translating it yields CASSLGSEFRQVMDTEAFF.

This clone was picked up a small number of times. V usage is TRBV27 and J usage is TRBJ1-4; 11 nucleotides match TRBD1. This CDR3 has 16 amino acids. V lost 6 bases, J lost 4 bases, and 7 bases stayed unmatched. Germline-derived CDR1 and CDR2 are MNHEY and SMNVEV (reference sequence). CDR3 loop: CASRRGTGGRNEKLFF. CDR3 DNA: TGTGCCAGCAGGAGAGGGACAGGGGGACGTAATGAAAAACTGTTTTTT.

In DNA, the CDR3 is TGTGCCAGCAGACCCAGGGCTAGCGGGGGAGCTAGCACAGATACGCAGTATTTT. Its protein is CASRPRASGGASTDTQYF. This chain joins TRBV27 and TRBJ2-3; 10 bases map to TRBD2. V shed 6 bases and J 0 bases; nucleotides not matched to a gene: 12. Germline V lookup: CDR1 MNHEY, CDR2 SMNVEV (reference sequence). This CDR3 region has 18 residues.

This rearrangement joins TRBV27 to TRBJ1-2; 8 bases are shared with TRBD1. V trimming: 8 bases; J trimming: 4 bases; junction bases outside the gene matches: 12. This CDR3 has 15 residues. CDR1 and CDR2 (germline): MNHEY, SMNVEV (reference sequence). The CDR3 protein is CASRLSTGDLYGYTF. Here the CDR3 DNA reads TGTGCCAGCCGCCTATCGACAGGGGATCTCTATGGCTACACCTTC.

This sequence joins TRBV29-1 and TRBJ2-7; 8 bases are a match to TRBD2. Germline loops: CDR1 SQVTM, CDR2 ANQGSEA. V was clipped by 7 bases and J by 2 bases; unmatched bases: 16. This CDR3 is 16 amino acids long. CDR3 amino acids: CSAVTGTGGVPYEQYF. CDR3 bases: TGCAGCGCCGTGACAGGTACCGGGGGGGTACCCTACGAGCAGTACTTC.

Comment on this clone: The sample carries other DNA sequences with the same CDR3. The rearrangement links TRBV29-1 to TRBJ2-5, with D tentatively TRBD1 (5 bases). The ends were cut back, 5 bases at V and 2 bases at J, with 9 bases in the middle. The CDR3 totals 12 residues. In germline, CDR1 is SQVTM, CDR2 ANQGSEA. CDR3 nucleotides: TGCAGCGTTTCTCAGGGACAAGAGACCCAGTACTTC. It encodes CSVSQGQETQYF.

The chain combines TRBV5-1 with TRBJ1-1; tentative D call: TRBD1 (5 bases). Germline V CDR1 and CDR2: SGHRS, YFSETQ. V was clipped by 2 bases and J by 5 bases, with 25 bases between them. The CDR3 has 18 amino acids. CDR3 in amino acids: CASSLNAIPYSGRTEAFF. In DNA form, the CDR3 reads TGCGCCAGCAGCTTAAACGCAATACCTTACTCAGGGAGGACTGAAGCTTTCTTT.